The 29 T cell receptor beta chains below come from one sample, sequenced in a study of blood T cell repertoires in COVID-19. The protocol was immunoSEQ multiplex PCR, while the TCRdb copy is restricted to in-frame clones and leaves out a portion. Of 45,000 to 65,000 clones listed, around 90% are singletons. The material sequenced was peripheral blood. Receptor source: a human donor in a cohort sampled during active COVID-19.

This chain connects TRBV7-2 to TRBJ2-3, with 10 bases lining up with TRBD1. The germline V gene encodes CDR1 SGHTA and CDR2 FQGNSA. The CDR3 extends over 14 amino acids. J lost 6 bases, V lost 1 base, and 1 base had no gene match. This chain's CDR3 is CASSLGTGGDTQYF. Here the CDR3 DNA reads TGTGCCAGCAGCTTAGGGACAGGGGGGGATACGCAGTATTTT.

The V gene is TRBV5-6, the J gene TRBJ1-4, with D unclear. In germline, CDR1 is SGHDT, CDR2 YYEEEE. CDR3 length: 12 residues. The V and J ends lost 4 bases and 8 bases respectively, with 9 bases between them. The CDR3 protein is CASSLSREKLFF. The CDR3 nucleotides read TGTGCCAGCAGCCTTAGTCGGGAAAAACTGTTTTTT. Full variable domain (remainder filled in from reference TRBV5-6 and TRBJ1-4): DAGVTQSPTHLIKTRGQQVTLRCSPKSGHDTVSWYQQALGQGPQFIFQYYEEEERQRGNFPDRFSGHQFPNYSSELNVNALLLGDSALYLCASSLSREKLFFGSGTQLSVL.

V and J are TRBV18 and TRBJ1-1; 10 bases agree with TRBD1. This CDR3 spans 13 amino acids. CDR1 KGHSH and CDR2 LQKENI come from the germline V gene. The junction had 1 base not matched to a gene; V was cut back by 3 bases and J by 6 bases. The CDR3 DNA reads as TGTGCCAGCTCACCCGGACAGGGGGCTGAAGCTTTCTTT. The encoded protein is CASSPGQGAEAFF.

With respect to this clone: The junction does not match germline at one end; this may be a read error. The chain has TRBV3-1 (or the pseudogene TRBV3-2) and TRBJ2-3, with TRBD2 matching over 11 bases. CDR3 length: 17 residues. Per germline, CDR1 LGHDT and CDR2 YNNKEL (reference sequence). CDR3 residues: CASSPLVLAGGTDTQYF. The CDR3 DNA reads as TGTGCCAGCAGCCCACTGGTCCTAGCGGGGGGCACCGATACGCAGTATTTT.

V gene TRBV7-3 combines with J gene TRBJ2-7; 9 positions match TRBD2. After removal of 2 bases from V and 4 bases from J, the junction contained 6 bases not matched to a gene. CDR1 SGHTA and CDR2 FQGTGA come from the germline V gene. The CDR3 covers 15 residues. The CDR3 loop is CASSLQGGRAYEQYF. DNA for the CDR3: TGTGCCAGCAGCTTACAGGGCGGGAGGGCGTACGAGCAGTACTTC.

The CDR3: CASSLGDSRSYNEQFF. DNA for the CDR3: TGCGCCAGCAGCTTGGGGGACTCCCGCTCCTACAATGAGCAGTTCTTC. The V call is TRBV5-1, the J call TRBJ2-1; tentative D call: TRBD2 (6 bases). The CDR3 loop spans 16 amino acids. The V end was cut by 0 bases, the J end by 0 bases, with 10 bases between. CDR1 SGHRS and CDR2 YFSETQ come from the germline V gene. Together with reference TRBV5-1 and TRBJ2-1, the CDR3 gives the full variable domain: KAGVTQTPRYLIKTRGQQVTLSCSPISGHRSVSWYQQTPGQGLQFLFEYFSETQRNKGNFPGRFSGRQFSNSRSEMNVSTLELGDSALYLCASSLGDSRSYNEQFFGPGTRLTVL.

The chain carries TRBV7-2 and TRBJ1-1; TRBD1 matches at 9 bases. The V gene end was trimmed by 6 bases and the J gene end by 5 bases; junction bases not matched to a gene: 10. The CDR3 has 15 amino acids. Germline loops: CDR1 SGHTA, CDR2 FQGNSA. CDR3: CASSYSTGGRTEAFF. Here the CDR3 DNA reads TGTGCCAGCAGTTACTCGACAGGGGGTCGGACTGAAGCTTTCTTT.

V and J are TRBV5-1 and TRBJ2-5; tentative D call: TRBD1 (5 bases). V gave up 4 bases and J gave up 5 bases, with 15 bases separating them. The CDR3 has 14 amino acids. The germline gives CDR1 SGHRS, CDR2 YFSETQ. The CDR3 DNA sequence: TGCGCCAGCAGCCGGAATGGACAAGCTGAGACCCAGTACTTC. Residues: CASSRNGQAETQYF. Looking up the rest from reference TRBV5-1 and TRBJ2-5 gives the full variable domain: KAGVTQTPRYLIKTRGQQVTLSCSPISGHRSVSWYQQTPGQGLQFLFEYFSETQRNKGNFPGRFSGRQFSNSRSEMNVSTLELGDSALYLCASSRNGQAETQYFGPGTRLLVL.

Written as DNA, the CDR3 is TGTGCCAGCAGTTACCTTCAGGGGGTTAGAAATTCACCCCTCCACTTT. The encoded protein is CASSYLQGVRNSPLHF. The chain has TRBV6-5 and TRBJ1-6; 7 nucleotides match TRBD1. Germline loops: CDR1 MNHEY, CDR2 SVGAGI. The CDR3 length is 16 residues. V shed 2 bases, J shed 7 bases, and the junction held 8 bases outside the gene matches.

The gene calls are TRBV9 and TRBJ1-2, with TRBD1 matching over 8 bases. After removal of 3 bases from V and 8 bases from J, the junction contained 12 bases not matched to a gene. The CDR3 length is 15 residues. In germline, CDR1 is SGDLS, CDR2 YYNGEE. The CDR3 bases are TGTGCCAGCAGCGCTACTGGACAGGGCGGTCGCGGCTACACCTTC. Its protein is CASSATGQGGRGYTF.

The chain combines TRBV6-2 or TRBV6-3 with TRBJ2-7; 9 bases map to TRBD2. The CDR3 loop spans 16 amino acids. V gave up 2 bases and J gave up 1 base; unmatched junction bases: 6. Germline CDR1 MNHEY, CDR2 SVGEGT. CDR3 loop: CASSYASAGGSYEQYF. CDR3 DNA: TGTGCCAGCAGTTACGCCTCAGCGGGAGGTTCCTACGAGCAGTACTTC.

This clone was seen only a few times. The chain employs TRBV30 and TRBJ1-1, with 7 bases identical to TRBD1. This CDR3 has 12 amino acids. Trimming removed 2 bases from V and 11 bases from J; junction bases left unmatched: 8. Germline assignment: CDR1 GTSNPN and CDR2 SVGIG (reference sequence). DNA of the CDR3: TGTGCCTGGAGTATGAGGGGGCGCGCGGCTTTCTTT. Translation: CAWSMRGRAAFF.

The chain combines TRBV27 with TRBJ1-1; D is unresolved. Germline V gives CDR1 MNHEY, CDR2 SMNVEV (reference sequence). The V end lost 7 bases, the J end lost 0 bases, and 15 bases lay between the germline ends. The CDR3 loop spans 15 amino acids. CDR3 bases: TGTGCCAGCAATCCGGGAGGAGGCCTGAACACTGAAGCTTTCTTT. Translated, it gives CASNPGGGLNTEAFF.

The V call is TRBV15, the J call TRBJ2-2, with 9 bases matching TRBD2. Germline V gene data show CDR1 as LNHNV and CDR2 as YYDKDF (reference sequence). Germline trimming cut 0 bases from V and 3 bases from J; bases unmatched to any gene: 11. CDR3 length equals 19 residues. Here the CDR3 DNA reads TGTGCCACCAGCAGAGATTCCCCACTACTAGCGGGTGACACCGGGGAGCTGTTTTTT. Translated, it gives CATSRDSPLLAGDTGELFF.

This chain joins TRBV6-6 and TRBJ2-7, with 8 bases lining up with TRBD1. The CDR3 is 16 residues long. After removal of 6 bases from V and 0 bases from J, the junction contained 10 bases not matched to a gene. Looked up from germline, CDR1 is MNHNY and CDR2 is SVGAGI (reference sequence). This chain's CDR3 is CASSSGRDRLSYEQYF. The CDR3 coding sequence is TGTGCCAGCAGCTCGGGGCGGGACAGGCTCTCCTACGAGCAGTACTTC.

This chain links TRBV7-2 with TRBJ2-2; a possible D gene is TRBD2 (6 bases). The germline CDR1 and CDR2 sequences are SGHTA and FQGNSA. The V end was cut by 5 bases, the J end by 3 bases, with 16 bases between. This CDR3 is 16 amino acids long. This CDR3 is CASSHPGRGYTGELFF. The CDR3 nucleotides read TGTGCCAGCAGCCACCCGGGGCGGGGCTACACCGGGGAGCTGTTTTTT.

The chain uses TRBV5-4 and TRBJ2-1; 9 bases map to TRBD2. This CDR3 has 16 amino acids. Germline V gene lookup returns CDR1 SGHNT and CDR2 YYREEE (reference sequence). V gave up 4 bases and J gave up 2 bases; unmatched junction bases: 7. CDR3 nucleotides: TGTGCCAGCAGCAGTATAGCGGGGGAGGCCTACAATGAGCAGTTCTTC. It encodes CASSSIAGEAYNEQFF.

The chain is built from TRBV7-8 and TRBJ2-1; 8 bases fit TRBD2. This CDR3 comprises 15 residues. From germline, CDR1 is SGHVS and CDR2 FQNEAQ. J gave up 6 bases and V 2 bases, and 6 bases lay outside the gene matches. The CDR3 region has the DNA TGTGCCAGCAGCTTACTAGCGGGTCTTGGCAATGAGCAGTTCTTC. It translates to CASSLLAGLGNEQFF. Full variable domain (rest looked up from reference TRBV7-8 and TRBJ2-1): GAGVSQSPRYKVAKRGQDVALRCDPISGHVSLFWYQQALGQGPEFLTYFQNEAQLDKSGLPSDRFFAERPEGSVSTLKIQRTQQEDSAVYLCASSLLAGLGNEQFFGPGTRLTVL.

V gene TRBV7-8 combines with J gene TRBJ1-1; D is perhaps TRBD1 (6 bases). The CDR3 has 18 amino acids. From germline, CDR1 is SGHVS and CDR2 FQNEAQ. Trimming stripped 1 base from V and 4 bases from J, with 22 bases between. The chain's CDR3 is CASSLGRAGGAMVTEAFF. Here the CDR3 DNA reads TGTGCCAGCAGCTTAGGGCGCGCGGGGGGCGCCATGGTCACTGAAGCTTTCTTT. The variable domain in full, completed from reference TRBV7-8 and TRBJ1-1, reads GAGVSQSPRYKVAKRGQDVALRCDPISGHVSLFWYQQALGQGPEFLTYFQNEAQLDKSGLPSDRFFAERPEGSVSTLKIQRTQQEDSAVYLCASSLGRAGGAMVTEAFFGQGTRLTVV.

The chain recombines TRBV3-1 (or the pseudogene TRBV3-2) with TRBJ2-1; TRBD2 aligns across 11 bases. J gave up 6 bases and V 2 bases, and 6 bases lay outside the gene matches. The V gene's germline CDR1 is LGHDT and CDR2 YNNKEL (reference sequence). The CDR3 has 16 amino acids. DNA for the CDR3: TGTGCCAGCAGCCAATTCCTAACTAGCGGGAGCAATGAGCAGTTCTTC. It is translated as CASSQFLTSGSNEQFF.

The V gene is TRBV18, the J gene TRBJ1-1; TRBD1 agrees at 8 bases. J lost 5 bases, V lost 2 bases, and 4 bases had no gene match. The CDR3 totals 14 residues. Germline V gives CDR1 KGHSH, CDR2 LQKENI. As DNA, the CDR3 is TGTGCCAGCTCACCAGACAGGGGACGGACTGAAGCTTTCTTT. It translates to CASSPDRGRTEAFF.

This rearrangement joins TRBV28 to TRBJ1-4; the match to TRBD1 covers 7 bases. Germline V gene sequence: CDR1 MDHEN, CDR2 SYDVKM. The trim removed 1 base at V and 5 bases at J, leaving 4 bases unmatched. The CDR3 totals 15 residues. CDR3 DNA: TGTGCCAGCAGTTTATCGGACAGGTTAAATGAAAAACTGTTTTTT. Protein product: CASSLSDRLNEKLFF.

The chain is built from TRBV24-1 and TRBJ2-3; D gene ambiguous. Trimming took 3 bases from V and 1 from J, leaving 4 bases between them. Germline values: CDR1 KGHDR, CDR2 SFDVKD. The CDR3 is 13 residues long. The CDR3 loop reads CATSDPGTDTQYF. The CDR3 coding sequence is TGTGCCACCAGTGATCCGGGCACAGATACGCAGTATTTT.

V gene TRBV5-6 combines with J gene TRBJ2-3, with 11 bases that match TRBD2. The V segment lost 4 bases and the J segment 2 bases; nucleotides outside the gene matches: 6. CDR3 length: 16 amino acids. CDR1 and CDR2 from the germline V gene are SGHDT and YYEEEE. CDR3 sequence reads: CASSGGLAAITDTQYF. CDR3 DNA sequence: TGTGCCAGCAGCGGGGGACTAGCGGCCATCACAGATACGCAGTATTTT.

The V gene is TRBV30, the J gene TRBJ2-5; D is uncertain. V was cut by 3 bases and J by 2 bases, with 10 bases left in between. The CDR3 extends over 13 amino acids. Germline lookup yields CDR1 GTSNPN and CDR2 SVGIG (reference sequence). The CDR3 DNA reads as TGTGCCTGGAGCCACTCGCGACAAGAGACCCAGTACTTC. Translating gives CAWSHSRQETQYF.

The chain employs TRBV5-1 and TRBJ1-1; D unclear. Germline CDR1 and CDR2: SGHRS and YFSETQ. V was clipped by 3 bases and J by 0 bases, with 12 bases between them. This CDR3 comprises 15 residues. CDR3 loop: CASSSNLQMNTEAFF. The CDR3 DNA reads TGCGCCAGCAGCTCAAACCTACAGATGAACACTGAAGCTTTCTTT.

The V and J genes are TRBV7-3 and TRBJ2-3, with 10 bases fitting TRBD1. CDR1 and CDR2 from the germline V gene are SGHTA and FQGTGA. Unmatched junction bases numbered 8, after V lost 5 bases and J lost 6 bases. CDR3 size: 15 residues. For the CDR3, the DNA is TGTGCCAGCAGCCCACGACAGGGGGCCGGGGATACGCAGTATTTT. This gives the protein CASSPRQGAGDTQYF. Full variable domain (outside the CDR3, taken from reference TRBV7-3 and TRBJ2-3): GAGVSQTPSNKVTEKGKYVELRCDPISGHTALYWYRQSLGQGPEFLIYFQGTGAADDSGLPNDRFFAVRPEGSVSTLKIQRTERGDSAVYLCASSPRQGAGDTQYFGPGTRLTVL.

This sequence joins TRBV12-3 or TRBV12-4 and TRBJ2-5; maybe TRBD2 (5 bases). The CDR3 is 13 amino acids. Between the trimmed V and J ends, which lost 2 bases and 3 bases, there was a span of 7 bases. The CDR3 loop is CASSLNGEETQYF. CDR3 coding DNA: TGTGCCAGCAGTTTAAACGGGGAAGAGACCCAGTACTTC.

The gene calls are TRBV7-6 and TRBJ2-3; D not certain. Germline V gene lookup returns CDR1 SGHVS and CDR2 FNYEAQ. The CDR3 consists of 15 residues. Deletions cut 6 bases from V and 4 bases from J, with 17 bases between. The CDR3 is CASSLDPSRADTQYF. CDR3 nucleotide sequence: TGTGCCAGCAGTCTAGACCCCTCCCGCGCAGATACGCAGTATTTT.